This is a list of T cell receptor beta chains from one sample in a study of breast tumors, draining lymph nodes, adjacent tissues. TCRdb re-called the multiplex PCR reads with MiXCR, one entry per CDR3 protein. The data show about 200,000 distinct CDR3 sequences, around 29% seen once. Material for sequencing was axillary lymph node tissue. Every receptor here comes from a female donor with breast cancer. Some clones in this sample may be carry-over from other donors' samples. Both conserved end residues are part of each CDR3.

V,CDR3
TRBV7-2,CASSFGLAGVTQYF
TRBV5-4,CASGSRTDINTEAFF
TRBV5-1,CASSVGTGESPLHF
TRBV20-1,CSARDVGGTYEQYF
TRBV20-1,CSADHGRGNEKLFF
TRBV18,CASSPAQGTGELFF
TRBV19,CASRGGTSRTDTQYF
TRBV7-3,CVSSPSLAGRGTRYF
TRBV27,CASSPGPGTEAFF
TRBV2,CASRAAPGLAGSSTDTQYF
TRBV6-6,CASAPGAGQSQPQHF
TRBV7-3,CASSLAATNTGELFF
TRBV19,CASEGAEAF
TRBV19,CASTLGRGYFEQFF
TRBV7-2,CASSLGGGVGTEAFF
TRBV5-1,CASSGGQGTYGYTF
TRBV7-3,CASSLAGGDTQYF
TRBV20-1,CSASQSRGEQYF
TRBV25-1,CARRGRGNGPQHF
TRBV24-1,CATSGGTEGREKLFF
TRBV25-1,CASTYAGTGPEKLFF
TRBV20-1,CSARDPDRVAYGYTF
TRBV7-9,CASSATGAREKLFF
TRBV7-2,CASSHASGPGNSPLHF
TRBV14,CASSQDWVSPLHF
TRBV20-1,CSAREAQWTGYTF
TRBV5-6,CASSLTRGGYNEQYF
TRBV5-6,CASSPMTSGSYEQYF
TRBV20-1,CSARGQGRYNEQFF
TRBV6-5,CASSSRLTDPEVF
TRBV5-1,CASSSGGSTGDGNEQYF